This T cell receptor (beta chain) comes out of a study of T cell changes during pregnancy in multiple sclerosis. TCRdb's table, derived via immunoSEQ multiplex PCR, lists solely in-frame clones and lacks some. The sample consists of about 38,000 clones, about nine tenths of them appearing once. The germline gives CDR1 SGHRS, CDR2 YFSETQ. The CDR3 loop spans 15 amino acids. The germline V and J ends were trimmed by 2 bases and 2 bases, with 13 bases remaining between them. The source of this sequence is a female donor in good health, enrolled as a control in a pregnancy study. This chain links TRBV5-1 with TRBJ2-5; no clear D gene. This specimen consisted of CD4+ T cells from peripheral blood mononuclear cells, obtained after pregnancy. The CDR3 DNA reads TGCGCCAGCAGCTTAGCTAACGTGCGGCAAGAGACCCAGTACTTC. It yields the protein CASSLANVRQETQYF.